The clone carrying this TCR beta chain was seen more than once but under ten times. It may be a read error: a sequence one base away is much more abundant. This sample was included in a study of blood T cells in healthy people across ages. It was with a sample-barcoded 5' primer and a J-beta primer mix that a second PCR of roughly 6 to 12 cycles was run. Using its own MiXCR run on the 5' RACE reads, TCRdb lists one record per CDR3 protein. The table includes hundreds of thousands of distinct CDR3 sequences, about 49% detected once. CDR3 size: 13 residues. The germline V and J ends were trimmed by 5 bases and 7 bases, with 15 bases remaining between them. The germline CDR1 and CDR2 sequences are MNHEY and SMNVEV (reference sequence).

Sequences were obtained from blood. This clonotype was sampled from a man aged 60-69 years in good health. This chain uses TRBV27 with TRBJ2-7; D is possibly TRBD2 (5 bases). CDR3 sequence (DNA): TGTGCCAGCAGTGTTACGCTAGCCGGGGAGCAGTACTTC. Amino acids: CASSVTLAGEQYF.